The T cell receptor (beta chain) described here comes from a study of control samples from healthy donors and cancer patients. With 5 bases clipped from V and 3 bases from J, the junction kept 4 bases outside the gene matches. CDR1 is SGHRS, CDR2 YFSETQ, per germline. This CDR3 is built from 14 residues. This table comes from immunoSEQ multiplex PCR, and its TCRdb copy is limited to in-frame clones, with some not included. The data hold about 150,000 clones, with over 85% observed a single time. This sequence originates from a man in his fifties in good health. V is TRBV5-1 and J is TRBJ2-7; TRBD1 aligns across 11 bases. Sequenced material: blood. The CDR3 DNA is TGCGCCAGCAGTCGGGACAGGGGGTTCTACGAGCAGTACTTC. Residues: CASSRDRGFYEQYF.